This entry features one TCR beta chain sequence. Assay used: immunoSEQ multiplex PCR; TCRdb lists only in-frame clones, some missing. The top ten clones hold 2% to 2.5% of a sample with approximately 260,000 clones, approximately 88% of them seen once. The data stem from a study of blood T cell repertoires in COVID-19. CDR1 and CDR2 from the germline V gene are MNHNS and SASEGT. CDR3 size: 16 residues. The trim removed 2 bases at V and 2 bases at J, leaving 3 bases unmatched. The sequencing input was peripheral blood. The chain joins TRBV6-1 to TRBJ2-3; 11 nucleotides agree with TRBD2. This TCR was recovered from a man aged 45-65 years with acute or convalescent COVID-19. The CDR3 protein is CASSEPSGGHTDTQYF. CDR3 sequence (DNA): TGTGCCAGCAGTGAACCTAGCGGGGGGCACACAGATACGCAGTATTTT.